The 17 T cell receptor beta chains listed next were all sequenced from one sample in a study of CD8 T cells in Susac syndrome (dated by TCRdb to between 2018 and 2020). Libraries were built with the immunoSEQ multiplex PCR assay. RNA was extracted with the RNeasy kit and roughly 0.45 to 1 ug was reverse transcribed using random hexamers. In TCRdb, the public reads were trimmed at Q25 with fastp and aligned with MiXCR, with productive beta chains retained. Rows matching on CDR3 protein sequence are summarized as one entry with the most common DNA and genes. Across this sample there are around 130,000 distinct CDR3 sequences, with around 94% seen only once. The ten top clones hold approximately 0.089% of the sample. Sequences were obtained from CD4+ T cells from PBMCs. These receptors were collected from a human donor in good health.

The chain combines TRBV6-1 with TRBJ2-3; the D is unclear. Germline V lookup: CDR1 MNHNS, CDR2 SASEGT. CDR3 length: 12 residues. V lost 2 bases and J lost 2, with 2 bases in between. The CDR3 loop is CASSEITDTQYF. The CDR3 region has the DNA TGTGCCAGCAGTGAAATCACAGATACGCAGTATTTT.

V gene TRBV5-1 combines with J gene TRBJ2-7, with 8 bases identical to TRBD1. The CDR3 is 14 residues long. Per the germline V gene, CDR1 is SGHRS and CDR2 is YFSETQ. J was trimmed by 4 bases and V by 2 bases; bases with no gene match: 5. CDR3 bases: TGCGCCAGCAGCTTCGGTGGACAGGGATACGAGCAGTACTTC. It encodes CASSFGGQGYEQYF.

This chain links TRBV28 with TRBJ2-3, with 10 positions matching TRBD1. The CDR3 consists of 16 residues. Germline lookup yields CDR1 MDHEN and CDR2 SYDVKM. Losses at the gene ends were 6 bases for V and 1 base for J; bases not matched to a gene: 7. CDR3 nucleotide sequence: TGTGCCAGCAGGGTTCGGACAGGGGGTGGCACAGATACGCAGTATTTT. Encoded protein: CASRVRTGGGTDTQYF.

The rearrangement links TRBV15 to TRBJ2-7, with D uncertain. This CDR3 is built from 15 residues. Germline lookup yields CDR1 LNHNV and CDR2 YYDKDF (reference sequence). The V and J ends lost 2 bases and 4 bases respectively, with 15 bases between them. In DNA form, the CDR3 reads TGTGCCACCAGCAGATCCCCCGACTCCTCGTACGAGCAGTACTTC. Translation: CATSRSPDSSYEQYF.

The sample holds one count of this clonotype. This chain links TRBV3-1 with TRBJ2-6; the match to TRBD1 covers 7 bases. Looked up from germline, CDR1 is LGHDT and CDR2 is YNNKEL (reference sequence). This CDR3 is built from 18 residues. V lost 6 bases, J lost 1 base, and 12 bases stayed unmatched. CDR3 region: CASSLAGTARSGANVLTF. Written as DNA, the CDR3 is TGTGCCAGCAGTCTTGCCGGGACAGCGAGATCTGGGGCCAACGTCCTGACTTTC.

V gene TRBV5-6 combines with J gene TRBJ2-2; D ambiguous. The CDR3 consists of 12 residues. Germline V gene lookup returns CDR1 SGHDT and CDR2 YYEEEE. V was clipped by 3 bases and J by 4 bases, with 4 bases between them. CDR3 coding DNA: TGTGCCAGCAGCTCCACCACCGGGGAGCTGTTTTTT. Residues: CASSSTTGELFF.

The V and J genes are TRBV6-2 or TRBV6-3 and TRBJ1-1, with D maybe TRBD1 (6 bases). Germline assignment: CDR1 MNHEY and CDR2 SVGEGT. Deletions cut 7 bases from V and 4 bases from J, with 13 bases between. This CDR3 has 13 amino acids. The CDR3 DNA is TGTGCCAGCACCAACCGGGGGCTCACTGAAGCTTTCTTT. Amino acids: CASTNRGLTEAFF.

The chain is built from TRBV29-1 and TRBJ1-1, with D perhaps TRBD1 (5 bases). Germline V CDR1 and CDR2: SQVTM, ANQGSEA. The CDR3 sequence is 11 residues long. DNA of the CDR3: TGCACCGCATGGGGCGGAGGTGAAGCTTTCTTT. Translation: CTAWGGGEAFF. Full variable domain (missing parts from reference TRBV29-1 and TRBJ1-1): SAVISQKPSRDICQRGTSLTIQCQVDSQVTMMFWYRQQPGQSLTLIATANQGSEATYESGFVIDKFPISRPNLTFSTLTVSNMSPEDSSIYLCTAWGGGEAFFGQGTRLTVV.

This rearrangement joins TRBV20-1 to TRBJ1-6, with TRBD1 as a possible D gene (5 bases). V was trimmed by 2 bases and J by 6 bases, leaving 11 bases between them. CDR1 is DFQATT, CDR2 SNEGSKA, per germline (reference sequence). The CDR3 extends over 14 amino acids. The CDR3 sequence: CSARIDSSNSPLHF. The DNA for the CDR3 is TGCAGTGCTAGAATTGACAGCTCTAATTCACCCCTCCACTTT.

The chain employs TRBV28 and TRBJ1-5; 7 nucleotides align to TRBD1. From germline, CDR1 is MDHEN and CDR2 SYDVKM. Trimming removed 3 bases from V and 4 bases from J; junction bases left unmatched: 6. CDR3 length equals 15 residues. CDR3: CASSFGQAGNQPQHF. CDR3 in DNA: TGTGCCAGCAGTTTCGGACAGGCAGGGAATCAGCCCCAGCATTTT.

V is TRBV12-3 or TRBV12-4 and J is TRBJ1-2; no firm D call. The V gene lost 3 bases and the J gene lost 2 bases, with 7 bases spanning the gap. The CDR3 sequence is 13 residues long. CDR3 DNA sequence: TGTGCCAGCAGTTTCAGGATAAACTATGGCTACACCTTC. Translated, it gives CASSFRINYGYTF.

V is TRBV7-9 and J is TRBJ1-2; D unclear. V was clipped by 3 bases and J by 8 bases, with 13 bases between them. CDR3 size: 13 residues. Germline CDR1 SEHNR, CDR2 FQNEAQ (reference sequence). CDR3 amino acids: CASSLGRIGGYTF. The DNA for the CDR3 is TGTGCCAGCAGCTTGGGCAGGATTGGGGGCTACACCTTC.

This chain uses TRBV5-6 with TRBJ1-6; 9 bases are a match to TRBD1. V gave up 3 bases and J gave up 8 bases; unmatched junction bases: 6. The CDR3 is 15 amino acids. Germline lookup yields CDR1 SGHDT and CDR2 YYEEEE. This CDR3 is CASSWGTGTYSPLHF. The CDR3 nucleotides are TGTGCCAGCAGCTGGGGGACAGGGACCTATTCACCCCTCCACTTT. The full variable domain, rest sourced from reference TRBV5-6 and TRBJ1-6, is DAGVTQSPTHLIKTRGQQVTLRCSPKSGHDTVSWYQQALGQGPQFIFQYYEEEERQRGNFPDRFSGHQFPNYSSELNVNALLLGDSALYLCASSWGTGTYSPLHFGNGTRLTVT.

This rearrangement joins TRBV7-2 to TRBJ2-7; D gene ambiguous. This CDR3 has 14 residues. V was trimmed by 5 bases and J by 3 bases, leaving 14 bases between them. Germline CDR1 reads SGHTA; CDR2 reads FQGNSA. CDR3 protein: CASSKPAAIYEQYF. Written as DNA, the CDR3 is TGTGCCAGCAGCAAACCGGCCGCAATCTACGAGCAGTACTTC.

The CDR3 nucleotides are TGTGCCAGCAGCTTAGAGCAAGGGCTAGCGGGCCACTGGAGGGATACGCAGTATTTT. Protein: CASSLEQGLAGHWRDTQYF. V is TRBV7-2 and J is TRBJ2-3; the match to TRBD2 covers 8 bases. The CDR3 runs 19 residues. Per the germline V gene, CDR1 is SGHTA and CDR2 is FQGNSA. J gave up 6 bases and V 1 base, and 18 bases lay outside the gene matches.

The chain joins TRBV12-3 or TRBV12-4 to TRBJ2-7; D is perhaps TRBD1 or TRBD2 (5 bases each). Trimming pared 6 bases from V and 2 bases from J, leaving 11 bases between. The CDR3 is 13 residues long. The CDR3, as DNA: TGTGCCAGCAGCCAGGGAGAACCCTACGAGCAGTACTTC. The encoded protein is CASSQGEPYEQYF.

This chain connects TRBV9 to TRBJ2-1; 9 bases match TRBD2. Germline CDR1 reads SGDLS; CDR2 reads YYNGEE. The CDR3 has 17 residues. The trim removed 4 bases at V and 9 bases at J, leaving 17 bases unmatched. The CDR3 loop is CASSSRGSGSVGGEQFF. DNA of the CDR3: TGTGCCAGCAGCTCTCGTGGTAGCGGGAGTGTTGGGGGTGAGCAGTTCTTC.